The 28 T cell receptor beta chains below all came from one sample that was sequenced in a study of T cells expressing NK-cell markers. Each CDR3 protein gets one entry in TCRdb, which reprocessed the 5' RACE reads and gives no DNA. The listing contains hundreds of thousands of distinct CDR3 sequences. The specimen was blood T cells: a sorted CD56 or NKG2C T cell subset, CD4+ or CD8+ T cells, or bulk PBMC T cells (not recorded which). The receptors derive from a man younger than 35 in good health.

V and J are TRBV20-1 and TRBJ2-3; TCRdb designates TRBD2, a call that cannot be tested without DNA. The CDR3 is 17 residues long. In germline, CDR1 is DFQATT, CDR2 SNEGSKA (reference sequence). Here the CDR3 reads CSARDWASGRDVDTQYF.

The chain uses TRBV12-3 or TRBV12-4 and TRBJ2-7; TCRdb proposes TRBD1, but this gene call is untestable without DNA. This CDR3 has 15 residues. CDR3 region: CASSEQGARGYEQYF.

V is TRBV4-3 and J is TRBJ2-7; TCRdb's D call of TRBD1 is untestable without DNA. This CDR3 comprises 14 residues. Germline V CDR1 and CDR2: LGHNA, YSLEER. CDR3 region: CASSPGTATYEQYF.

CDR3 sequence reads: CAYRRGIETQYF. The J gene is TRBJ2-5, the V gene TRBV30; TCRdb's D gene call, TRBD1, goes unchecked for lack of DNA. The germline V gene encodes CDR1 GTSNPN and CDR2 SVGIG (reference sequence). This CDR3 has 12 amino acids.

The chain has TRBV29-1 and TRBJ2-1; TCRdb proposes TRBD1, but this gene call is untestable without DNA. The germline V gene encodes CDR1 SQVTM and CDR2 ANQGSEA. This CDR3 contains 15 residues. The CDR3 loop is CSVSLQTGSYNEQFF.

The chain recombines TRBV7-6 with TRBJ1-1; checking the TCRdb D call of TRBD1 is not possible without DNA. Looked up from germline, CDR1 is SGHVS and CDR2 is FNYEAQ. The CDR3 runs to 16 residues. The CDR3 is CASSPQGGTMNTEAFF.

The rearrangement joins TRBV5-5 to TRBJ2-1; there is no DNA to check the TCRdb D call of TRBD1. In germline, CDR1 is SGHKS, CDR2 YYEKEE (reference sequence). CDR3 size: 16 residues. CDR3 sequence reads: CASSQNPGQGTNEQFF.

This chain joins TRBV10-3 and TRBJ1-5. The CDR3 totals 15 residues. Germline V gene sequence: CDR1 ENHRY, CDR2 SYGVKD. The chain's CDR3 is CAISESDRGNQPQHF.

The V gene is TRBV7-8, the J gene TRBJ1-2; no DNA is available, so the TRBD1 call from TCRdb remains unchecked. CDR1 is SGHVS, CDR2 FQNEAQ, per germline. CDR3 length: 16 residues. This CDR3 is CASSTRTGGLSYGYTF.

V is TRBV7-9 and J is TRBJ2-5; without DNA, the TCRdb call of TRBD1 cannot be checked. The CDR3 is made up of 16 amino acids. Germline-derived CDR1 and CDR2 are SEHNR and FQNEAQ (reference sequence). CDR3 residues: CASNDPGQPPLETQYF.

This chain joins TRBV5-8 and TRBJ2-7. CDR1 SGHTS and CDR2 YDEGEE come from the germline V gene. The CDR3 length is 15 residues. CDR3: CASSSRRLISYEQYF.

The chain couples TRBV27 to TRBJ2-1; TCRdb names TRBD2, which stays unverified in the absence of DNA. The CDR3 has 16 amino acids. Per the germline V gene, CDR1 is MNHEY and CDR2 is SMNVEV (reference sequence). CDR3 residues: CASSMLSGSSYNEQFF.

The V gene is TRBV30, the J gene TRBJ1-2; checking the TCRdb D call of TRBD1 is not possible without DNA. The germline gives CDR1 GTSNPN, CDR2 SVGIG (reference sequence). The length of the CDR3 is 12 residues. The CDR3 loop is CAWSVVSGGYTF. The full variable domain, in which reference TRBV30 and TRBJ1-2 provide the parts outside the CDR3, is SQTIHQWPATLVQPVGSPLSLECTVEGTSNPNLYWYRQAAGRGLQLLFYSVGIGQISSEVPQNLSASRPQDRQFILSSKKLLLSDSGFYLCAWSVVSGGYTFGSGTRLTVV.

V is TRBV20-1 and J is TRBJ2-3; TCRdb's D call of TRBD2 is untestable without DNA. This CDR3 contains 17 residues. Germline CDR1 and CDR2: DFQATT and SNEGSKA (reference sequence). Here the CDR3 reads CSARTTLLAGTTDTQYF.

J is TRBJ2-7 and V is TRBV7-2; lacking DNA, the TRBD2 call made by TCRdb goes unchecked. Germline CDR1 and CDR2: SGHTA and FQGNSA. The CDR3 has 15 residues. CDR3: CASSHPTRLANEQYF. The full variable domain, in which reference TRBV7-2 and TRBJ2-7 provide the parts outside the CDR3, is GAGVSQSPSNKVTEKGKDVELRCDPISGHTALYWYRQSLGQGLEFLIYFQGNSAPDKSGLPSDRFSAERTGGSVSTLTIQRTQQEDSAVYLCASSHPTRLANEQYFGPGTRLTVT.

The chain is built from TRBV12-3 or TRBV12-4 and TRBJ2-1; there is no DNA to check the TCRdb D call of TRBD2. The CDR3 has 15 amino acids. CDR3: CASSSPVAVYNEQFF.

This chain links TRBV18 with TRBJ1-4. The CDR3 contains 16 residues. Germline values: CDR1 KGHSH, CDR2 LQKENI. This CDR3 is CASSPPLVRGGEKLFF.

V is TRBV9 and J is TRBJ1-5. CDR1 is SGDLS, CDR2 YYNGEE, per germline. This CDR3 has 15 amino acids. The CDR3 sequence: CASTGTDTFGQPQHF. Full variable domain (missing parts from reference TRBV9 and TRBJ1-5): DSGVTQTPKHLITATGQRVTLRCSPRSGDLSVYWYQQSLDQGLQFLIQYYNGEERAKGNILERFSAQQFPDLHSELNLSSLELGDSALYFCASTGTDTFGQPQHFGDGTRLSIL.

V is TRBV6-1 and J is TRBJ1-1; TCRdb picks TRBD1, but there is no DNA to check that call. In germline, CDR1 is MNHNS, CDR2 SASEGT. The CDR3 spans 18 residues. The CDR3 sequence: CASSPVPGQAGKGLEAFF.

This chain connects TRBV6-1 to TRBJ2-1; TCRdb reports TRBD2, a call that lacks DNA to check it against. Germline CDR1 and CDR2: MNHNS and SASEGT. The CDR3 has 14 residues. This CDR3 is CASTSGGLYNEQFF.

This chain's CDR3 is CASSIQVMNTEAFF. V and J are TRBV7-2 and TRBJ1-1. The germline CDR1 and CDR2 sequences are SGHTA and FQGNSA. The CDR3 runs 14 residues.

The chain recombines TRBV5-5 with TRBJ2-2; absent DNA, TCRdb's TRBD2 call cannot be checked. This CDR3 is 16 amino acids long. Germline V gene sequence: CDR1 SGHKS, CDR2 YYEKEE (reference sequence). The CDR3 sequence: CASSFLSGSITGELFF.

This chain joins TRBV20-1 and TRBJ1-4; checking the TCRdb D call of TRBD1 is not possible without DNA. From germline, CDR1 is DFQATT and CDR2 SNEGSKA (reference sequence). This CDR3 has 13 residues. CDR3 protein: CSATDRVGEKLFF.

The chain employs TRBV11-2 and TRBJ2-2; the D gene TCRdb calls, TRBD2, cannot be checked with no DNA. The CDR3 contains 14 residues. Germline V gives CDR1 SGHAT, CDR2 FQNNGV. The CDR3 loop is CASSGLGRSGELFF.

The rearrangement links TRBV3-1 to TRBJ1-1. The germline CDR1 and CDR2 sequences are LGHDT and YNNKEL (reference sequence). CDR3 length equals 15 residues. The CDR3 protein is CASSHRGRQMKEAFF.

The chain carries TRBV27 and TRBJ2-3; TCRdb's assignment of TRBD1 cannot be checked, as there is no DNA. CDR3 length equals 14 residues. Looked up from germline, CDR1 is MNHEY and CDR2 is SMNVEV (reference sequence). The CDR3 sequence is CASSPVQGRDTQYF.

The chain uses TRBV12-3 or TRBV12-4 and TRBJ2-7; TCRdb's D gene call, TRBD1, goes unchecked for lack of DNA. The CDR3 loop spans 14 amino acids. The CDR3 sequence is CASSPYPETYEQYF.

The CDR3 reads CASSAEGIQAKNIQYF. The chain recombines TRBV5-1 with TRBJ2-4. The CDR3 has 16 amino acids. Germline CDR1 and CDR2: SGHRS and YFSETQ.